This T cell receptor (beta chain) was obtained from a study of PD-L1 blockade in urothelial cancer. This sample's time point: peripheral blood 6 weeks after treatment start. The germline V and J ends were trimmed by 6 bases and 0 bases, with 14 bases remaining between them. The CDR3 is 15 amino acids. The germline V gene has CDR1 KGHSH and CDR2 LQKENI. This clone was counted between two and nine times. Profiling relied on immunoSEQ multiplex PCR, and the TCRdb table lists in-frame clones only, not all of them. The table has more than 45,000 clones, 86% seen once; the top ten hold 10%. V usage is TRBV18 and J usage is TRBJ1-2; D is possibly TRBD1 (5 bases). This receptor was obtained from a man aged 55 to 69 with urothelial cancer. The starting material was PBMCs, obtained around atezolizumab (anti-PD-L1) treatment. CDR3 region: CASSQRQNSNYGYTF. Here the CDR3 DNA reads TGTGCCAGCTCCCAAAGACAGAATTCTAACTATGGCTACACCTTC.